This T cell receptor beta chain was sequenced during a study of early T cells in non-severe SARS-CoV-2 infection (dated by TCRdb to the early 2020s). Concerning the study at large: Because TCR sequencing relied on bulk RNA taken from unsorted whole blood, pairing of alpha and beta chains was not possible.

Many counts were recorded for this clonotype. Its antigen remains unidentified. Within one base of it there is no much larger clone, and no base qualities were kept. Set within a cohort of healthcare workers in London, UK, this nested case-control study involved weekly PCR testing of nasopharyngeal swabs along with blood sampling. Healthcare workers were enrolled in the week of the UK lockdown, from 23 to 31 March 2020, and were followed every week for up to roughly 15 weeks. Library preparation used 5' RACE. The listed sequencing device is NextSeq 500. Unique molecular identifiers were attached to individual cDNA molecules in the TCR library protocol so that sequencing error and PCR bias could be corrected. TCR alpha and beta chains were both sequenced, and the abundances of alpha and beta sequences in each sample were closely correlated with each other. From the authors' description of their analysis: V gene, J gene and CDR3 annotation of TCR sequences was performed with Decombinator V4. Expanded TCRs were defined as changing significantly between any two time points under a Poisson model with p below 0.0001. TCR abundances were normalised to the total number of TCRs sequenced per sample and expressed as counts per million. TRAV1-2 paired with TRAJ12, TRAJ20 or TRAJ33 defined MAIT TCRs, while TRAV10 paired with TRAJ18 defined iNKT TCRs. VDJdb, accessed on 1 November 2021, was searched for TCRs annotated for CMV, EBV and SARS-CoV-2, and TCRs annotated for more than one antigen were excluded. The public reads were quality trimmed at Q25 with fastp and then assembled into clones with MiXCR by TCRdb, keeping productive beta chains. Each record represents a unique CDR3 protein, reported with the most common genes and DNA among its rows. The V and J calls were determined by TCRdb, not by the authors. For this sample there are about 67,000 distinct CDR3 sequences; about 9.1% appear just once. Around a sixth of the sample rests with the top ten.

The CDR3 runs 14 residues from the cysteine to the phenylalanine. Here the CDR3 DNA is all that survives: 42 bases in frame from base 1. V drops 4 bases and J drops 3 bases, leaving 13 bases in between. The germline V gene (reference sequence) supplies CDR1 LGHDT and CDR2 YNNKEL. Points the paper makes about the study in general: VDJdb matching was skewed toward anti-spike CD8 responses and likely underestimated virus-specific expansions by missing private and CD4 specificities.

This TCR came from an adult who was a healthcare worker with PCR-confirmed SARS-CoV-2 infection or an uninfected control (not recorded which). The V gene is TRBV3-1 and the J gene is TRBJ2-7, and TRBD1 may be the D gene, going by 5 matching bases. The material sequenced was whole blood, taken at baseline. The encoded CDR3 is CASSPLGHNYEQYF. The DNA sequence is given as TGTGCCAGCAGCCCCCTAGGACATAACTACGAGCAGTACTTC.